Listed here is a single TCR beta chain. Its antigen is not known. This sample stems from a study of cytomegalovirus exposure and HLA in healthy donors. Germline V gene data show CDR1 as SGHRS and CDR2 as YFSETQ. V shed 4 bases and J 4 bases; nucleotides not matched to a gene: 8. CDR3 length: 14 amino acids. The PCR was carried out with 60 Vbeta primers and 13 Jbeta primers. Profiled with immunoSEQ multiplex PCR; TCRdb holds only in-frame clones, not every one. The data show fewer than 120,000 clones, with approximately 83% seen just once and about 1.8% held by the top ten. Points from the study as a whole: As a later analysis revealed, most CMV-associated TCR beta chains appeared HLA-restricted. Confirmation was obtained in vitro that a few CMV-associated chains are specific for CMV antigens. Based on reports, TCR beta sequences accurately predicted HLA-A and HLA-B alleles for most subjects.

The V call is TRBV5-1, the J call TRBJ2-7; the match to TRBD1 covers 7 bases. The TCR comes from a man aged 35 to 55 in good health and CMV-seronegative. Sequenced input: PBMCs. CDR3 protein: CASSNGGQPYEQYF. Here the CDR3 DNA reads TGCGCCAGCAGCAATGGGGGACAGCCTTACGAGCAGTACTTC.